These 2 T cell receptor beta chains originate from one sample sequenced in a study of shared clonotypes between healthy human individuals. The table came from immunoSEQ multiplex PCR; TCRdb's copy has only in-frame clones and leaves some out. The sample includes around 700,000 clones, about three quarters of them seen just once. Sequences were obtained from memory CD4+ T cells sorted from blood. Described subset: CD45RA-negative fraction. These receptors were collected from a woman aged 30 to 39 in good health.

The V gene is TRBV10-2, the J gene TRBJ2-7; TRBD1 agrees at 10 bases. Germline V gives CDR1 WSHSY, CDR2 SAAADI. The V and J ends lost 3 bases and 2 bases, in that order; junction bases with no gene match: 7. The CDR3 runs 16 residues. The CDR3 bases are TGCGCCAGCAGTGAACCCGGGACAGGGGCCGCCTACGAGCAGTACTTC. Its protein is CASSEPGTGAAYEQYF.

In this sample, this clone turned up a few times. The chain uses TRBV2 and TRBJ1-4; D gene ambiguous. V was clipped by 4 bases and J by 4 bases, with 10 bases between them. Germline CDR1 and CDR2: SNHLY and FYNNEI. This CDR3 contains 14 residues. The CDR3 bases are TGTGCCAGCAGTGGAATGGGCCTTAATGAAAAACTGTTTTTT. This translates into CASSGMGLNEKLFF.